These 9 T cell receptor beta chains were sequenced from one sample in a study of blood T cell repertoires in COVID-19. Method: immunoSEQ multiplex PCR; TCRdb's copy keeps in-frame clones and lacks some. The sample records 25,000 to 30,000 clones, approximately 90% being singletons. Sequences were obtained from peripheral blood. Receptor source: a human donor in a cohort sampled during active COVID-19.

This chain links TRBV9 with TRBJ2-1; 10 nucleotides align to TRBD1. Losses at the gene ends were 0 bases for V and 7 bases for J; bases not matched to a gene: 13. The germline CDR1 and CDR2 sequences are SGDLS and YYNGEE. The CDR3 spans 18 residues. CDR3 region: CASSVAPDLDRGSNEQFF. CDR3 nucleotide sequence: TGTGCCAGCAGCGTAGCCCCTGACCTGGACAGGGGGAGTAATGAGCAGTTCTTC. The full variable domain, in which reference TRBV9 and TRBJ2-1 provide the parts outside the CDR3, is DSGVTQTPKHLITATGQRVTLRCSPRSGDLSVYWYQQSLDQGLQFLIQYYNGEERAKGNILERFSAQQFPDLHSELNLSSLELGDSALYFCASSVAPDLDRGSNEQFFGPGTRLTVL.

This clone was seen once. The CDR3 region is CASSARLISLPRFGELFF. CDR3 in DNA: TGCGCCAGCAGCGCCCGCCTAATTTCGCTTCCTCGTTTCGGGGAGCTGTTTTTT. This rearrangement joins TRBV5-1 to TRBJ2-2; D unclear. The CDR3 consists of 18 residues. The V and J ends lost 4 bases and 7 bases respectively, with 26 bases between them. CDR1 and CDR2 from the germline V gene are SGHRS and YFSETQ.

The rearrangement uses TRBV4-1 and TRBJ2-5, with D possibly being TRBD2 (5 bases). CDR3 length: 14 amino acids. Looked up from germline, CDR1 is MGHRA and CDR2 is YSYEKL. The V end was cut by 1 base, the J end by 6 bases, with 12 bases between. DNA for the CDR3: TGCGCCAGCAGCCAAGCCCCGGGAAAGCAGACCCAGTACTTC. Translated, it gives CASSQAPGKQTQYF.

The genes are TRBV12-3 or TRBV12-4 and TRBJ1-1; D is uncertain. Trimming took 6 bases from V and 1 from J, leaving 9 bases between them. This CDR3 comprises 13 residues. The CDR3 reads CASSATRNTEAFF. The CDR3 bases are TGTGCCAGCAGCGCCACGAGGAACACTGAAGCTTTCTTT.

This clone was seen a single time. This chain connects TRBV19 to TRBJ1-2; no firm D call. Trimming cost V 5 bases and J 3 bases, with 13 bases left between them. Germline CDR1 and CDR2: LNHDA and SQIVND (reference sequence). This CDR3 has 14 residues. As DNA, the CDR3 is TGTGCCAGTAGTTCATGGGAGGATCACTATGGCTACACCTTC. It specifies CASSSWEDHYGYTF.

This chain uses TRBV10-3 with TRBJ2-5, with unresolved D. Per germline, CDR1 ENHRY and CDR2 SYGVKD. Trimming removed 2 bases at V and 7 bases at J, with 14 bases between. This CDR3 has 14 residues. The CDR3 reads CAISESEGVGTQYF. The CDR3 DNA reads TGTGCCATCAGTGAGAGTGAAGGAGTCGGGACCCAGTACTTC.

The rearrangement joins TRBV5-6 to TRBJ2-7; 9 positions match TRBD1. Germline trimming cut 0 bases from V and 2 bases from J; bases unmatched to any gene: 0. The germline V gene encodes CDR1 SGHDT and CDR2 YYEEEE. The CDR3 covers 14 residues. The CDR3 bases are TGTGCCAGCAGCTTGGGGACAGGGGCCTACGAGCAGTACTTC. It yields the protein CASSLGTGAYEQYF.

The rearrangement links TRBV5-4 to TRBJ1-2; 10 bases fit TRBD1. Germline CDR1 SGHNT, CDR2 YYREEE (reference sequence). The CDR3 extends over 14 amino acids. The V segment lost 2 bases and the J segment 6 bases; nucleotides outside the gene matches: 4. CDR3 DNA: TGTGCCAGCAGCTTCGGACAGGGGGAGGATGGCTACACCTTC. Translated: CASSFGQGEDGYTF.

V and J are TRBV7-9 and TRBJ2-3; D might be TRBD2 (7 bases). CDR3 length: 16 amino acids. Germline V lookup: CDR1 SEHNR, CDR2 FQNEAQ (reference sequence). Trimming took off 5 bases at V and 4 bases at J, with 19 bases between the two ends. CDR3 coding DNA: TGTGCCAGCAGCCCCCGGGCGGGCGGGGGCGCAGATACGCAGTATTTT. Its protein product is CASSPRAGGGADTQYF. Variable domain in full (rest from reference TRBV7-9 and TRBJ2-3): DTGVSQNPRHKITKRGQNVTFRCDPISEHNRLYWYRQTLGQGPEFLTYFQNEAQLEKSRLLSDRFSAERPKGSFSTLEIQRTEQGDSAMYLCASSPRAGGGADTQYFGPGTRLTVL.